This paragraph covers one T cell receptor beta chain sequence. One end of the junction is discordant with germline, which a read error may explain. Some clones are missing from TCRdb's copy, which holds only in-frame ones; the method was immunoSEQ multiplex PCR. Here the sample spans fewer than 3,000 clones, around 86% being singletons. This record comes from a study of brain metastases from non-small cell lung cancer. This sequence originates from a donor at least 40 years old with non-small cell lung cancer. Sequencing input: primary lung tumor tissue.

The CDR3 sequence is CASNQPDTMNTEAFF. The CDR3 nucleotides are TGTGCCAGCAACCAACCAGACACCATGAACACTGAAGCTTTCTTT. The genes are TRBV4-2 and TRBJ1-1; D unresolved. Germline CDR1 and CDR2: LGHNA and YNFKEQ. The CDR3 runs 15 residues.